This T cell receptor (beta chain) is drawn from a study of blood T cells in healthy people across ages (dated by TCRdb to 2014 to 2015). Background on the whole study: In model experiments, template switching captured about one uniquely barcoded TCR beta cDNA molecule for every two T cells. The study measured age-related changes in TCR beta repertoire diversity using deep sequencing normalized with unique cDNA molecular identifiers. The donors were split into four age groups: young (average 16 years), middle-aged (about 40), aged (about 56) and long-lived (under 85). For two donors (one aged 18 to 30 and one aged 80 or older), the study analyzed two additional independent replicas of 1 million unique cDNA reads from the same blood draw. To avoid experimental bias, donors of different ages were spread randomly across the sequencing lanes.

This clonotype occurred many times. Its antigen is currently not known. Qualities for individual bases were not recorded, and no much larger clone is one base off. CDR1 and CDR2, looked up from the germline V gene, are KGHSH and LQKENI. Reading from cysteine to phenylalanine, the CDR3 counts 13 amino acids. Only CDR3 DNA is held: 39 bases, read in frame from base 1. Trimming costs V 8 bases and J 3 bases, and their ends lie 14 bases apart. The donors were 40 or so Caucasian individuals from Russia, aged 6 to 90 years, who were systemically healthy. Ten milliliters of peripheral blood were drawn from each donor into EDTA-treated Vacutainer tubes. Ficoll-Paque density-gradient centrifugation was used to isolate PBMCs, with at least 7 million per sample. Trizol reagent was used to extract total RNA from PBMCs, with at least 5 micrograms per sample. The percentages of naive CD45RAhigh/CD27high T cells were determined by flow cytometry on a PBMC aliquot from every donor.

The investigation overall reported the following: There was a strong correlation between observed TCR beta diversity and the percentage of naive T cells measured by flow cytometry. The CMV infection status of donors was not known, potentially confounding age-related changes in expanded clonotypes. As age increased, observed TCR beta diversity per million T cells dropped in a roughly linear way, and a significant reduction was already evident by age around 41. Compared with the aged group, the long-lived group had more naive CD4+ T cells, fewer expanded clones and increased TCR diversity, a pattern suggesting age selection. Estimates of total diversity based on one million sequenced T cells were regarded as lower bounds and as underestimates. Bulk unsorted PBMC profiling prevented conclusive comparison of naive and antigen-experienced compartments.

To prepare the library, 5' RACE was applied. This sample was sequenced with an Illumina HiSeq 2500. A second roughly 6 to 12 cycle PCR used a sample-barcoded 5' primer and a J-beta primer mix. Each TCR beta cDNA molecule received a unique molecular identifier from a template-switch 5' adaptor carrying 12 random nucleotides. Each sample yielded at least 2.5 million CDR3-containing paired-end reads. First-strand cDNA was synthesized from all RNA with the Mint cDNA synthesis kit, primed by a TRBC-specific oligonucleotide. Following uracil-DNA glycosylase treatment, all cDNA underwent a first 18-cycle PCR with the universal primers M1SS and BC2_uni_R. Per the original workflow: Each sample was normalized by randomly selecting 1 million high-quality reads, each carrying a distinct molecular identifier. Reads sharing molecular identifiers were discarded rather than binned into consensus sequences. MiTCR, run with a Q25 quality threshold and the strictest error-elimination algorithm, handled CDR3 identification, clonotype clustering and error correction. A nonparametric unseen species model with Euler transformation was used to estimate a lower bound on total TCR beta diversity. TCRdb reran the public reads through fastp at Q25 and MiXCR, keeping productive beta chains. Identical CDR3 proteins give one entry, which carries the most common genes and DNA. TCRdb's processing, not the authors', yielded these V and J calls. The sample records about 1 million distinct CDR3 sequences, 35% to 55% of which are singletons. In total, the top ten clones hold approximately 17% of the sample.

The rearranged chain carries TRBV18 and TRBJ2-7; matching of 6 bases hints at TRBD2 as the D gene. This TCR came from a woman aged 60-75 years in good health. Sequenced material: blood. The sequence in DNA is TGTGCCAGCAGCCCCCCCGGGGGCTACGAGCAGTACTTC. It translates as CASSPPGGYEQYF.